This T cell receptor (beta chain) is drawn from a study of cytomegalovirus exposure and HLA in healthy donors (dated by TCRdb to the late 2010s). Looking at the study overall: An earlier analysis of approximately 590 of the donors reported approximately 270 Gb of sequence data and 100 million to 130 million unique TCR beta sequences from 150 million to 200 million T cells. Approximately 310 gigabases of sequencing data and some 85 million unique TCR sequences were included in an early release covering about 700 HLA-typed donors. Among the approximately 400 genotyped donors, roughly 80% belonged to the genetic ancestry cluster associated with self-reported Caucasian donors. The study was designed to test whether signatures of past pathogen exposure could be identified by cataloging public T cell receptors. The T cell repertoires of around 730 subjects were profiled by immunosequencing and related to cytomegalovirus serostatus. Besides the first cohort of more than 650 subjects, a separate validation cohort made up of some 110 different subjects was used. To predict cytomegalovirus infection status, the study combined high-throughput TCR immunosequencing, statistical association of individual TCRs with disease status, and machine learning. In a later analysis, previously published TCR beta repertoires from about 670 donors were re-analyzed and high-resolution HLA genotyping was added so that TCR occurrence patterns could be studied. Rather than drawing on any new phenotypic data, the later analysis identified candidate immune exposures from TCR beta sequences and the way those sequences occurred across donors. An earlier analysis of around 580 of the donors used high-throughput TCR beta sequencing to judge whether each TCR beta V gene segment behaved as functional or pseudogenic. Alongside the repertoire data, information on donor age, sex, ethnicity and CMV serostatus was compiled. In a later genetic analysis, genome-wide SNP genotypes for about three fifths of the roughly 670 donors were used, and that subset was treated as a discovery cohort. All discovery cohort repertoires had been generated on a single sequencing platform. Both class I and class II loci were covered by HLA typing, at four-digit resolution. Typing coverage varied by locus: roughly 620-640 donors for A, B, C, DRB1 and DQB1; more than 500 for DQA1; some 610 for DPA1; approximately 490 for DPB1. Roughly 5 DR-DQ haplotypes were handled as single units for association and clustering because linkage in the cohort was strong. Among almost 400 genotyped donors of the cohort, an average of 235,054 unique TCR beta nucleotide sequences were sequenced per donor, 15% to 20% of them non-productive.

From the cysteine through the phenylalanine, the CDR3 covers 17 amino acids. Just CDR3 DNA is preserved here, 51 bases in frame from base 1. What the authors observed across the whole study: Several of the top co-occurrence clusters appeared to be linked to parvovirus B19, influenza, CMV and Epstein-Barr virus, according to a later analysis. An earlier analysis of several hundred of the donors showed that most TCR beta V segments appeared in productive rearrangements either about 87% or about 30% of the time, which broadly matched IMGT annotations. When HLA alleles, especially DR and DQ, strongly co-occurred, attributing TCR associations to individual alleles was difficult. A further reported finding was that TCR beta sequences accurately predicted the HLA-A and HLA-B alleles for most subjects in the first cohort. A group of highly shared sequence variants was considered likely to be a technical artifact of the sequencing pipeline. Some IMGT-functional V segments, including TRBV6-2 and TRBV6-3, could not be distinguished by the 87-base-pair reads and were therefore excluded. Presence/absence analyses assumed roughly uniform sequencing depth across donors, an assumption that may not hold. For the cohort, immune exposure information was limited to CMV serostatus. An association between a missense DCLRE1C variant and V-gene and J-gene trimming of TCR beta chains was found in a later genetic analysis and replicated in an independent cohort. The study gave a list of about 160 TCR beta chains associated with cytomegalovirus. In a later analysis, HLA-associated TCR beta chains showed more clonal expansion and lower generation probabilities than non-associated chains that were equally common. In this cohort, only TCR beta chains were sequenced, and detectable features were limited by the absence of alpha or paired-chain data. Because HLA typing was unavailable for some donors at each locus, only the typed subset was used in association tests. Approximately 18 rarely observed V segments, including chromosome 9 orphons, were excluded from the earlier analysis of several hundred of the donors because counts were too low. The classifier was reported to diagnose cytomegalovirus status with high specificity and sensitivity in both the original and validation cohorts. A later analysis found that TCR association rates varied across HLA loci, with DRB1 alleles showing the most associated TCRs and HLA-C alleles the fewest. According to a later analysis, most CMV-associated TCR beta chains appeared to be HLA-restricted, and the HLA associations seemed to be driven largely by CMV exposure. Three of the identified cytomegalovirus-associated TCR beta chains were confirmed in vitro to be specific for cytomegalovirus antigens. Linkage disequilibrium might explain the correlated functional status among segregating V segments, but an unknown experimental factor could not be excluded. In a later analysis, some 17,000 TCR beta sequences were associated with specific HLA alleles at a false discovery rate of 0.05. Most TCR sequences were observed very rarely across donors, whereas some public TCRs were present in many individuals. A later genetic analysis reported fewer N-insertions in productive TCRs among donors in an Asian-associated ancestry cluster than the approximately 700-donor mean. The authors suggested that the approach could potentially be extended to other disease states and immunological phenotypes.

Regarding this clone: The antigen it binds to is not known. No much larger clone is present one base from it, and per-base qualities are unavailable.

In total, roughly 670 healthy bone marrow donors made up the cohort. Cohort members were all nominally healthy when sampled, although unrecorded immune exposures were likely present. The donor tested CMV seronegative, placing the donor among the 350 to 400 seronegative members of the cohort. Every donor gave a peripheral blood sample, and the peripheral blood mononuclear cells from that sample were used for TCR beta sequencing. The Qiagen DNeasy Blood Extraction Kit was used to extract genomic DNA from the blood cell samples. Libraries were constructed by the immunoSEQ multiplex PCR assay. For the multiplex PCR, a mixture combining 60 forward primers for TCR Vbeta segments and 13 reverse primers for TCR Jbeta segments was used. Amplification of the CDR3 region of rearranged TCR beta genes was performed with a multiplex PCR assay on genomic DNA. Amplified TCR beta libraries were sequenced as 87-base-pair reads on the Illumina HiSeq System. Processing in the source paper ran as follows. Across the 700 or so repertoires, a later analysis counted some 81 million unique TCR beta chains, 8.5 million to 12 million of which were shared by at least two donors. To remove PCR and sequencing errors, raw reads were error-corrected and collapsed into unique sequences using a nearest-neighbor algorithm that merged closely related sequences. CDR3 sequences were aligned to IMGT reference sequences to assign V, D and J gene segments. Each retained sequence needed at least a six-nucleotide match to both a V gene segment and a J gene segment. Rearrangements were called productive when the CDR3 lacked stop codons and stayed in frame with V and J; all others were non-productive. CDR3 was defined according to IMGT convention as the region running from the second conserved V-encoded cysteine to the conserved J-encoded phenylalanine. Sequences without an unambiguous match to a single V gene segment were excluded from the earlier analysis of several hundred of the donors. In an earlier analysis of about 590 of the donors, a V segment was called functional when productive rearrangements were above 56.7%, and segregating when the standard deviation between donors exceeded 5%. A statistical classification framework was developed to diagnose cytomegalovirus status using the catalog of TCR beta chain sequences. V and J gene assignment, in a later analysis, came from comparing TCR nucleotide sequences with IMGT/GENE-DB human TR gene sequences. In a later analysis, CDR3 sequences and most-parsimonious VDJ recombination scenarios were assigned using the TCRdist pipeline. In a later analysis, each TCR beta chain was defined by its CDR3 amino acid sequence together with its V-gene family, and reads without a unique V-gene family were excluded. A later analysis removed 592 highly shared, low-generation-probability nucleotide sequences to deal with suspected cross-contamination and a sequencing artifact. For each public chain, a later analysis derived a clonal expansion index from normalized ranks of inferred template counts within each repertoire. Generation probabilities in a later analysis came from a VDJ recombination model fitted to out-of-frame rearrangements, and those results were checked against IGoR. A later analysis scored TCR-TCR, TCR-HLA and TCR-CMV co-occurrence with hypergeometric tests, applying a repertoire-size bias correction to TCR pairs. A later analysis estimated false discovery rates by permuting HLA or CMV assignments 20 times. In a later analysis, co-occurring TCRs were grouped with DBSCAN, and TCRdist sequence similarity was added when clustering was performed within HLA-allele-positive subsets. Co-occurrence clustering excluded repertoires with fewer than 30,000 or more than 120,000 public chains, plus five with anomalous nucleotide sharing. TCRdb holds this immuneACCESS table with in-frame rearrangements only. Some clones are missing; in checked studies, unresolved V genes explain under half, and the rest has no known cause. Clonal size and the V and J genes are those of that table, whereas D and trimming came from the DNA. Present in this sample are roughly 80,000 clones, roughly 76% of which were seen just once. The top ten clones comprise under 2% of the sample.

The sequence was obtained from a woman younger than 45 in good health and CMV-seronegative. The chain uses TRBV12-2 and TRBJ2-7; TRBD1 is taken as the D call from the table, unchecked against the DNA. TRBV12-2 is recorded as a pseudogene. Sequenced input: PBMCs. The DNA sequence follows: TGTGCAAGTCGCTTAACCTACCCCAGGGGGCAAAGTTACGAGCAGTACTTC. Its protein is CASRLTYPRGQSYEQYF.